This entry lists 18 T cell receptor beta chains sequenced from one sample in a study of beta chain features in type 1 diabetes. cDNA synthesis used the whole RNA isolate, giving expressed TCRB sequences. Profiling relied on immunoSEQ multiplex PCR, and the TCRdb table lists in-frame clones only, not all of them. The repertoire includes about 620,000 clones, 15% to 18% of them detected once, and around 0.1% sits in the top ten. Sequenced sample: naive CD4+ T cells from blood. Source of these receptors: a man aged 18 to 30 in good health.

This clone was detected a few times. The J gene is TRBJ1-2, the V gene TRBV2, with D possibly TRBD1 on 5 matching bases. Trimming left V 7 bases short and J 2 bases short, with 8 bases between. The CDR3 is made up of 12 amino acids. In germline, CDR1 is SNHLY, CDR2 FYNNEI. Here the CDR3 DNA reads TGTGCCAGCAAACGGGGGAACTATGGCTACACCTTC. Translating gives CASKRGNYGYTF.

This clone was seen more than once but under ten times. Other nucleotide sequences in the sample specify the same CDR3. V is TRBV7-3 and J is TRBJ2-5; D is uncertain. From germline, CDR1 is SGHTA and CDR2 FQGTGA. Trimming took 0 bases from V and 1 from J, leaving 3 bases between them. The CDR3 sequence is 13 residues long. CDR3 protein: CASSLTPQETQYF. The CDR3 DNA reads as TGTGCCAGCAGCTTAACCCCCCAAGAGACCCAGTACTTC.

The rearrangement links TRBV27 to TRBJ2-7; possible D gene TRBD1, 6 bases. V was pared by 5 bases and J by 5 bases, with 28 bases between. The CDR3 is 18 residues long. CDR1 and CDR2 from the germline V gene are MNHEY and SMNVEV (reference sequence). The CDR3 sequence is CASSLYSLQGTRGDEQYF. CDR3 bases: TGTGCCAGCAGTCTCTATTCACTTCAGGGGACCCGTGGGGACGAGCAGTACTTC.

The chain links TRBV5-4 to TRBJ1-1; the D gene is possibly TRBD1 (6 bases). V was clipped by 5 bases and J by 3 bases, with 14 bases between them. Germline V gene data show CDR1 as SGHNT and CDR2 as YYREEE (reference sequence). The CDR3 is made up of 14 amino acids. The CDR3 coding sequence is TGTGCCAGCAGACGAAAACAGGGTTACACTGAAGCTTTCTTT. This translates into CASRRKQGYTEAFF.

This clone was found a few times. The CDR3 protein is CASSLPGTNEKLFF. The CDR3 DNA sequence: TGTGCCAGCAGCCTCCCGGGGACTAATGAAAAACTGTTTTTT. J is TRBJ1-4 and V is TRBV6-5; the D is unclear. Germline V lookup: CDR1 MNHEY, CDR2 SVGAGI. This CDR3 region has 14 residues. Trimming removed 6 bases from V and 2 bases from J, with 10 bases in between.

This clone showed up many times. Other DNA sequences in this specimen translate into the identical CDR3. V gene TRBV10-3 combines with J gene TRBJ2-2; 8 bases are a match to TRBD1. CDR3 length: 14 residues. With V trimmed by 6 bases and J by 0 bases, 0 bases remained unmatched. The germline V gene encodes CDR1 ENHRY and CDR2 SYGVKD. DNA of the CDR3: TGTGCCATCAGGGGACAGGCGAACACCGGGGAGCTGTTTTTT. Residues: CAIRGQANTGELFF.

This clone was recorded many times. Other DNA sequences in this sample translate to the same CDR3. CDR3 sequence reads: CASSQVVSGANVLTF. CDR3 bases: TGCGCCAGCAGCCAAGTCGTTTCGGGGGCCAACGTCCTGACTTTC. This rearrangement joins TRBV4-3 to TRBJ2-6, with D uncertain. Germline CDR1 and CDR2: LGHNA and YSLEER. V shed 1 base and J shed 4 bases, with 8 bases lying between them. This CDR3 has 15 residues.

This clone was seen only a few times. The CDR3 loop reads CSHQREAGNEQFF. Here the CDR3 DNA reads TGCAGCCATCAGCGGGAGGCCGGCAATGAGCAGTTCTTC. This chain links TRBV29-1 with TRBJ2-1; 9 nucleotides match TRBD2. This CDR3 has 13 amino acids. Per germline, CDR1 SQVTM and CDR2 ANQGSEA. The J segment lost 6 bases and the V segment lost 8 bases, leaving 8 bases of the junction unmatched.

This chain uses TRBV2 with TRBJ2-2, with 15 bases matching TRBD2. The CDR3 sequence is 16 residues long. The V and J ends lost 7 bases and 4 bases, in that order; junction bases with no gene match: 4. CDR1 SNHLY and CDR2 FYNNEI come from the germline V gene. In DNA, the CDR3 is TGTGCCAGCAACAAGGGACTAGCGGGAGGCACCGGGGAGCTGTTTTTT. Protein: CASNKGLAGGTGELFF.

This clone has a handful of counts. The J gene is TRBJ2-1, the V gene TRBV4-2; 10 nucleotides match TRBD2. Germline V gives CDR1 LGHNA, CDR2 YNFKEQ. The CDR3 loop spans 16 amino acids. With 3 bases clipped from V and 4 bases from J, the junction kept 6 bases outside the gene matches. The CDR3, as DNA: TGTGCCAGCAGCCATGCCGGGACTAGCGAGTACAATGAGCAGTTCTTC. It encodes CASSHAGTSEYNEQFF.

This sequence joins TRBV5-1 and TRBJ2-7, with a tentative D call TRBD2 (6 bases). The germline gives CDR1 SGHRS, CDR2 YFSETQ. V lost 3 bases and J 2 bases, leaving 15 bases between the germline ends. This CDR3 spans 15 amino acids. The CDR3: CASSSDGLIPYEQYF. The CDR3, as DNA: TGCGCCAGCAGCTCGGATGGACTAATCCCCTACGAGCAGTACTTC.

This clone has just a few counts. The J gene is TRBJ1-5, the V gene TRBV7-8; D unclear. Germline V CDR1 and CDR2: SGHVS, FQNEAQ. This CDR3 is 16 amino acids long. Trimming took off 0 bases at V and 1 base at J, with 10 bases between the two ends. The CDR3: CASSLARVESNQPQHF. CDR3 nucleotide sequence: TGTGCCAGCAGCTTAGCCCGCGTAGAAAGCAATCAGCCCCAGCATTTT.

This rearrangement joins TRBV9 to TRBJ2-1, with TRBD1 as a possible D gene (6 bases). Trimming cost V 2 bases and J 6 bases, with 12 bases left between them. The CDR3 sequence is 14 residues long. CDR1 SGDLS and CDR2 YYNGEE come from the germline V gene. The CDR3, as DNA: TGTGCCAGCAGCGTCACGACAGGTTTCAATGAGCAGTTCTTC. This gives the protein CASSVTTGFNEQFF. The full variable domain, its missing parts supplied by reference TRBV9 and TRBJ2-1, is DSGVTQTPKHLITATGQRVTLRCSPRSGDLSVYWYQQSLDQGLQFLIQYYNGEERAKGNILERFSAQQFPDLHSELNLSSLELGDSALYFCASSVTTGFNEQFFGPGTRLTVL.

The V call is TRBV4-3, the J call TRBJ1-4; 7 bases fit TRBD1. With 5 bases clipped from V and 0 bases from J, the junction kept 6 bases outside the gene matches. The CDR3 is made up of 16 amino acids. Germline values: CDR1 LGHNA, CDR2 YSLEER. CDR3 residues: CASSSDGQATNEKLFF. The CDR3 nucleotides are TGCGCCAGCAGCTCCGATGGACAGGCAACTAATGAAAAACTGTTTTTT.

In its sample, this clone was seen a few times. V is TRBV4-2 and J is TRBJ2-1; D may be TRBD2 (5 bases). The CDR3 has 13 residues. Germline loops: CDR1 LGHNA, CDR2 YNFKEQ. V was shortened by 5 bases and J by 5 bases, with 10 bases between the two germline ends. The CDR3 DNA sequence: TGTGCCAGCAGCGGCCGGGAAAACAATGAGCAGTTCTTC. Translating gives CASSGRENNEQFF.

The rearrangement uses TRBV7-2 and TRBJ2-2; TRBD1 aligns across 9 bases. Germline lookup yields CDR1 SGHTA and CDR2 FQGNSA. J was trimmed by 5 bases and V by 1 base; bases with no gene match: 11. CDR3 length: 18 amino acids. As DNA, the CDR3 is TGTGCCAGCAGCTTAGTAGTTACGGGACAGGGCCGGACCGGGGAGCTGTTTTTT. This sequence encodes CASSLVVTGQGRTGELFF.

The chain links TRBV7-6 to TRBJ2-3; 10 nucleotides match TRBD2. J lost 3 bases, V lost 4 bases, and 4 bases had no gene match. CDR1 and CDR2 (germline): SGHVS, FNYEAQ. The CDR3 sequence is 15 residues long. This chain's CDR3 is CASSSPGLATDTQYF. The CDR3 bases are TGTGCCAGCAGCTCCCCGGGACTAGCGACAGATACGCAGTATTTT.

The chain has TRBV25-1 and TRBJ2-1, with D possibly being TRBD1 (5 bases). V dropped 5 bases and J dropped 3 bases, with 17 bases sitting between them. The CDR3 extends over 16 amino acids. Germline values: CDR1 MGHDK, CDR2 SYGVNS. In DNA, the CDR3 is TGTGCCAGCAGTTCAAGGGGCAGGGCCTACTACAATGAGCAGTTCTTC. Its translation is CASSSRGRAYYNEQFF.